This T cell receptor (beta chain) stems from a study of beta chain features in type 1 diabetes. This clone was counted between two and nine times. The isolated RNA, all of it, was reverse transcribed, so expressed TCRB transcripts were what got sequenced. Libraries were prepared by immunoSEQ multiplex PCR; TCRdb keeps only in-frame clonotypes and omits some of them. The sample contains about half a million clones, approximately 30% of which appear only once. Purity above 98% was achieved in all sorted populations. The CDR3 loop spans 13 amino acids. Trimming cost V 0 bases and J 5 bases, with 10 bases left between them. Germline CDR1 and CDR2: GTSNPN and SVGIG (reference sequence).

The chain links TRBV30 to TRBJ2-5; D ambiguous. The specimen was naive CD4+ T cells from blood. The TCR comes from a man between 18 and 29 years old in good health. The CDR3 DNA is TGTGCCTGGAGTGTACGTGGGATCGAGACCCAGTACTTC. Translation: CAWSVRGIETQYF. Drawing the rest from reference TRBV30 and TRBJ2-5, the complete variable domain is SQTIHQWPATLVQPVGSPLSLECTVEGTSNPNLYWYRQAAGRGLQLLFYSVGIGQISSEVPQNLSASRPQDRQFILSSKKLLLSDSGFYLCAWSVRGIETQYFGPGTRLLVL.